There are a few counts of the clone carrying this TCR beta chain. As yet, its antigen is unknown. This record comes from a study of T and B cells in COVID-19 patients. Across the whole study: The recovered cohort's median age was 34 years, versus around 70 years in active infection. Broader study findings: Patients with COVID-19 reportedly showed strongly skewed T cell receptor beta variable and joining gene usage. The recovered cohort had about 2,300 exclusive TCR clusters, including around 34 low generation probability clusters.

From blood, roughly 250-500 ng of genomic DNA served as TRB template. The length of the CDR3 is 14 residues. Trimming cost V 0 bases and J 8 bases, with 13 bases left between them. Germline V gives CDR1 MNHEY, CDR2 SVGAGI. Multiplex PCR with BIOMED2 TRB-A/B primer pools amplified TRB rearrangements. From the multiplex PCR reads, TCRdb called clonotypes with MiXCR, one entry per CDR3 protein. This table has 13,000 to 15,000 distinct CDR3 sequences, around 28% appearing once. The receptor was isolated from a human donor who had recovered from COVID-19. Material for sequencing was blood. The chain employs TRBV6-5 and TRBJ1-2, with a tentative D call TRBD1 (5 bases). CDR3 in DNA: TGTGCCAGCAGTTACTCCGGGGCCGAAGTAGGCTACACCTTC. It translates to CASSYSGAEVGYTF.